These 32 T cell receptor beta chains originate from one sample sequenced in a study of CD8 T cells in ankylosing spondylitis. TCRdb called the 5' RACE reads again in MiXCR, with one record for every CDR3 protein. This table has more than 150,000 distinct CDR3 sequences, over 10% appearing once. Source material: blood, either unsorted or a sorted T cell fraction (not recorded which). Receptor source: a female donor with ankylosing spondylitis or in good health (not recorded which).

This clonotype was seen repeatedly, ten times or more. DNA for the CDR3: TGCGCCAGCAGCTTAGGGACAGGGAACAATGAGCAGTTCTTC. It translates to CASSLGTGNNEQFF. V and J are TRBV5-1 and TRBJ2-1, with TRBD1 matching 9 bases. Trimming cost V 2 bases and J 5 bases; bases outside gene matches: 2. Germline values: CDR1 SGHRS, CDR2 YFSETQ. The CDR3 loop spans 14 amino acids.

Regarding this clonotype: A read error is possible here, since a much larger clone lies one base away. The rearrangement joins TRBV11-2 to TRBJ2-3; D unresolved. V was clipped by 8 bases and J by 5 bases, with 14 bases between them. Per the germline V gene, CDR1 is SGHAT and CDR2 is FQNNGV. The CDR3 contains 13 residues. CDR3 protein: CASLGWNIDTQYF. The DNA of the CDR3 is TGTGCCAGCCTTGGTTGGAACATAGATACGCAGTATTTT.

In this sample, this clonotype turned up many times. This chain links TRBV29-1 with TRBJ1-4; tentative D call: TRBD1 (6 bases). V was cut by 2 bases and J by 8 bases, with 12 bases left in between. Germline CDR1 and CDR2: SQVTM and ANQGSEA. The CDR3 extends over 13 amino acids. CDR3: CSVESGAGEKLFF. The CDR3 nucleotides read TGCAGCGTTGAATCGGGGGCTGGGGAAAAACTGTTTTTT.

The table lists this clonotype with many counts. V usage is TRBV15 and J usage is TRBJ1-1, with a weak D call TRBD1 (5 bases). CDR1 LNHNV and CDR2 YYDKDF come from the germline V gene (reference sequence). The V end lost 3 bases, the J end lost 4 bases, and 12 bases lay between the germline ends. The CDR3 consists of 14 residues. CDR3 sequence reads: CATSSLQGGTEAFF. CDR3 nucleotide sequence: TGTGCCACCAGCAGCCTCCAGGGCGGCACTGAAGCTTTCTTT.

This clonotype was counted ten times or more. The chain recombines TRBV11-2 with TRBJ2-1, with 8 bases matching TRBD2. V gave up 2 bases and J gave up 3 bases; unmatched junction bases: 12. The CDR3 spans 18 residues. Germline CDR1 is SGHAT and CDR2 is FQNNGV. The CDR3 spells CASSLSPPRAGVYNEQFF. CDR3 sequence (DNA): TGTGCCAGCAGCTTAAGCCCCCCCCGAGCGGGAGTCTACAATGAGCAGTTCTTC.

This clonotype was recorded many times. The rearrangement uses TRBV11-2 and TRBJ2-2; D gene uncertain. The germline V gene has CDR1 SGHAT and CDR2 FQNNGV. The CDR3 runs 13 residues. Between the trimmed V and J ends, which lost 7 bases and 0 bases, there was a span of 6 bases. The CDR3 coding sequence is TGTGCCAGCACCACCACGAACACCGGGGAGCTGTTTTTT. This translates into CASTTTNTGELFF. The variable domain in full, completed from reference TRBV11-2 and TRBJ2-2, reads EAGVAQSPRYKIIEKRQSVAFWCNPISGHATLYWYQQILGQGPKLLIQFQNNGVVDDSQLPKDRFSAERLKGVDSTLKIQPAKLEDSAVYLCASTTTNTGELFFGEGSRLTVL.

This clonotype was seen repeatedly, ten times or more. The rearrangement links TRBV6-2 or TRBV6-3 to TRBJ1-1; D is perhaps TRBD1 (5 bases). From germline, CDR1 is MNHEY and CDR2 SVGEGT. The CDR3 totals 16 residues. The germline V and J ends were trimmed by 2 bases and 1 base, with 14 bases remaining between them. The CDR3 region is CASSYRSGAGNTEAFF. In DNA form, the CDR3 reads TGTGCCAGCAGTTACCGGAGCGGGGCCGGGAACACTGAAGCTTTCTTT.

This clonotype was detected a few times. J is TRBJ2-1 and V is TRBV6-5, with D possibly matching TRBD2 (6 bases). The CDR3 length is 15 residues. Germline CDR1 reads MNHEY; CDR2 reads SVGAGI. V lost 3 bases, J lost 0 bases, and 9 bases lay in between. DNA for the CDR3: TGTGCCAGCAGTTATGGGGACTCCTCCTACAATGAGCAGTTCTTC. Amino acids: CASSYGDSSYNEQFF.

V and J are TRBV20-1 and TRBJ2-7; D may be TRBD2 (5 bases). The CDR3 is made up of 13 amino acids. V lost 8 bases and J 0 bases, leaving 14 bases between the germline ends. Germline V gives CDR1 DFQATT, CDR2 SNEGSKA (reference sequence). Written as DNA, the CDR3 is TGCAGTCATCCGGGAATCGACTCCTACGAGCAGTACTTC. Translating it yields CSHPGIDSYEQYF.

This clonotype was observed many times. The chain carries TRBV5-1 and TRBJ2-3; D is perhaps TRBD1 or TRBD2 (5 bases each). V lost 3 bases, J lost 0 bases, and 14 bases lay in between. The germline gives CDR1 SGHRS, CDR2 YFSETQ. This CDR3 is built from 16 residues. Here the CDR3 DNA reads TGCGCCAGCAGCTCCGGGACCGACACTAGCACAGATACGCAGTATTTT. It yields the protein CASSSGTDTSTDTQYF.

The genes are TRBV5-1 and TRBJ2-1; 15 nucleotides line up with TRBD2. Per the germline V gene, CDR1 is SGHRS and CDR2 is YFSETQ. The CDR3 contains 15 residues. V dropped 3 bases and J dropped 6; count of bases not matched to a gene: 1. The CDR3 nucleotides are TGCGCCAGCAGCTCGGGACTAGCGGGAGGCAATGAGCAGTTCTTC. Translated: CASSSGLAGGNEQFF.

This clonotype was detected a few times. The chain recombines TRBV24-1 with TRBJ1-5; tentatively, D is TRBD1 (5 bases). CDR3 length equals 16 residues. The germline gives CDR1 KGHDR, CDR2 SFDVKD. The V end was cut by 5 bases, the J end by 1 base, with 14 bases between. CDR3 coding DNA: TGTGCCACCAGTGCCAATTCAGGGATCAGCAATCAGCCCCAGCATTTT. Its protein product is CATSANSGISNQPQHF.

This clonotype was detected only a few times. This chain uses TRBV12-3 or TRBV12-4 with TRBJ2-3; D is possibly TRBD2 (6 bases). Trimming stripped 7 bases from V and 3 bases from J, with 11 bases between. CDR3 length equals 13 residues. CDR3 sequence (DNA): TGTGCCAGCAAAGGGGCGGGGACAGATACGCAGTATTTT. It translates to CASKGAGTDTQYF.

This clonotype was seen ten or more times. The chain combines TRBV11-3 with TRBJ2-1; D is possibly TRBD2 (6 bases). Per germline, CDR1 SGHNT and CDR2 YENEEA. The CDR3 is 15 residues long. V was cut by 0 bases and J by 10 bases, with 16 bases left in between. The CDR3 spells CASSLDFGGTGEQFF. CDR3 nucleotide sequence: TGTGCCAGCAGCTTAGATTTCGGAGGGACCGGAGAGCAGTTCTTC.

There are many counts of this clonotype. The chain uses TRBV12-3 or TRBV12-4 and TRBJ1-1; D not certain. CDR3 length: 14 residues. V lost 3 bases, J lost 6 bases, and 14 bases lay in between. Written as DNA, the CDR3 is TGTGCCAGCAGTTTGTTGGGTAGAGGGTCTGAAGCTTTCTTT. It is translated as CASSLLGRGSEAFF.

In the case of this clonotype: A clone one base away is much larger, so this may be a read error. This chain joins TRBV11-2 and TRBJ1-2, with D maybe TRBD1 (5 bases). Trimming removed 0 bases from V and 4 bases from J, with 21 bases in between. The germline gives CDR1 SGHAT, CDR2 FQNNGV. This CDR3 region has 18 residues. The CDR3 reads CASSLDRLGRRPVYGYTF. The CDR3 DNA follows: TGTGCCAGCAGCTTAGACCGTTTGGGGCGGCGCCCCGTCTATGGCTACACCTTC.

This clonotype was detected many times. The chain is built from TRBV18 and TRBJ1-3, with 7 bases identical to TRBD1. This CDR3 is 16 amino acids long. Germline CDR1 and CDR2: KGHSH and LQKENI. V was pared by 3 bases and J by 0 bases, with 5 bases of the junction left unmatched. CDR3 residues: CASSPRQGPSGNTIYF. CDR3 nucleotides: TGTGCCAGCTCACCCCGACAGGGCCCCTCTGGAAACACCATATATTTT.

In its sample, this clonotype was seen many times. The V call is TRBV12-3 or TRBV12-4, the J call TRBJ2-1, with 8 bases that match TRBD2. This CDR3 comprises 17 residues. V lost 6 bases, J lost 4 bases, and 14 bases stayed unmatched. CDR3 residues: CASSNHPSSGSYNEQFF. CDR3 nucleotide sequence: TGTGCCAGCAGCAACCACCCCTCTAGCGGGTCGTACAATGAGCAGTTCTTC.

This clonotype has only a few counts. The chain carries TRBV6-1 and TRBJ2-5, with 13 bases matching TRBD2. This CDR3 contains 16 residues. The germline gives CDR1 MNHNS, CDR2 SASEGT. V trimming: 2 bases; J trimming: 3 bases; junction bases outside the gene matches: 3. The DNA of the CDR3 is TGTGCCAGCAGTGAATTAGGACTAGCGGGGGAAGAGACCCAGTACTTC. It yields the protein CASSELGLAGEETQYF.

This clonotype was seen ten or more times. The chain recombines TRBV20-1 with TRBJ1-5; D gene ambiguous. This CDR3 is 13 amino acids long. V gave up 1 base and J gave up 2 bases, with 6 bases separating them. The germline gives CDR1 DFQATT, CDR2 SNEGSKA (reference sequence). The CDR3 DNA reads as TGCAGTGCTAGAGTCGGGGGCAATCAGCCCCAGCATTTT. This encodes CSARVGGNQPQHF.

Many counts were recorded for this clonotype. The rearrangement links TRBV29-1 to TRBJ2-7; TRBD2 aligns across 9 bases. In germline, CDR1 is SQVTM, CDR2 ANQGSEA. There are 11 residues in the CDR3. V lost 8 bases to trimming and J lost 6 bases; unmatched junction nucleotides: 5. In DNA form, the CDR3 reads TGCAGCTGTCTTAGCGGGAGCGAGCAGTACTTC. Its translation: CSCLSGSEQYF.

There are a few counts of this clonotype. This chain uses TRBV9 with TRBJ1-1, with 9 bases aligning to TRBD1. The CDR3 is 16 residues long. J gave up 3 bases and V 4 bases, and 10 bases lay outside the gene matches. CDR1 and CDR2 from the germline V gene are SGDLS and YYNGEE. This CDR3 reads CASSPRTGVQDTEAFF. The CDR3 coding sequence is TGTGCCAGCAGCCCCCGGACAGGGGTGCAGGACACTGAAGCTTTCTTT.

This clonotype showed up many times. The chain is built from TRBV7-2 and TRBJ2-7; D assignment may be TRBD1 or TRBD2 (5 bases each). Trimming removed 5 bases at V and 0 bases at J, with 11 bases between. CDR1 and CDR2 from the germline V gene are SGHTA and FQGNSA. The CDR3 sequence is 14 residues long. CDR3 in DNA: TGTGCCAGCAGCACCTGGGACGGCTCCTACGAGCAGTACTTC. It yields the protein CASSTWDGSYEQYF.

This clonotype came up many times. The CDR3 loop reads CASSPNDRGYEKLFF. The CDR3 DNA reads as TGTGCCAGCTCACCAAACGACAGGGGATACGAAAAACTGTTTTTT. The rearrangement uses TRBV18 and TRBJ1-4; TRBD1 aligns across 8 bases. CDR3 length equals 15 residues. Looked up from germline, CDR1 is KGHSH and CDR2 is LQKENI. V lost 2 bases, J lost 8 bases, and 7 bases stayed unmatched.

About this clonotype: At one end the junction does not follow the germline gene, possibly because of a read error. DNA for the CDR3: TGTGCCAGCAGCCATCCCGGGACTCCCAATGAGCGGTTCTTC. Its translation is CASSHPGTPNERFF. The V and J genes are TRBV3-1 and TRBJ2-1, with a possible D match to TRBD2 (6 bases). Germline-derived CDR1 and CDR2 are LGHDT and YNNKEL (reference sequence). This CDR3 spans 14 amino acids.

The rearrangement links TRBV15 to TRBJ2-7, with 8 bases aligning to TRBD2. The CDR3 loop spans 15 amino acids. Looked up from germline, CDR1 is LNHNV and CDR2 is YYDKDF (reference sequence). The V and J ends lost 1 base and 9 bases, in that order; junction bases with no gene match: 11. The CDR3 sequence: CATSRGDAGGVGQYF. CDR3 nucleotide sequence: TGTGCCACCAGCAGAGGGGACGCCGGGGGGGTCGGGCAGTACTTC.

The chain has TRBV12-3 or TRBV12-4 and TRBJ1-2, with D possibly TRBD1 on 6 matching bases. The V end was cut by 1 base, the J end by 5 bases, with 11 bases between. This CDR3 has 14 amino acids. The CDR3 spells CASSLVPGAYGYTF. CDR3 DNA sequence: TGTGCCAGCAGTTTAGTCCCAGGGGCTTATGGCTACACCTTC.

This clonotype was recorded a few times. The gene calls are TRBV20-1 and TRBJ2-1; the D gene could be TRBD1 or TRBD2 (6 bases each). Trimming shortened V by 1 base and J by 7 bases, and 14 bases separated the two germline ends. This CDR3 spans 14 amino acids. Germline values: CDR1 DFQATT, CDR2 SNEGSKA (reference sequence). The CDR3 DNA sequence: TGCAGTGCTAGAGGGGGGGCGGCCCGGAATGAGCAGTTCTTC. Translation: CSARGGAARNEQFF.

There are a few counts of this clonotype. The J gene is TRBJ2-2, the V gene TRBV6-5; D gene ambiguous. This CDR3 is built from 15 residues. With 0 bases removed from V and 6 bases from J, the gap between germline ends came to 11 bases. CDR1 is MNHEY and CDR2 is SVGAGI in the germline V gene. The CDR3 bases are TGTGCCAGCAGTTACTCTCCGACCGGATCCGGGGAGCTGTTTTTT. Protein sequence: CASSYSPTGSGELFF.

This clonotype was counted a single time. The V gene is TRBV7-2, the J gene TRBJ2-5; D might be TRBD1 (5 bases). The ends were cut back, 5 bases at V and 1 base at J, with 11 bases in the middle. This CDR3 contains 14 residues. CDR1 SGHTA and CDR2 FQGNSA come from the germline V gene. CDR3 DNA sequence: TGTGCCAGCAGCACTGGACACACCCAAGAGACCCAGTACTTC. This encodes CASSTGHTQETQYF.

This clonotype was seen only a few times. CDR3 nucleotide sequence: TGTGCCAGCAGTCAACTTACAGGGCTGATCGGGCTAGCTGAGCAGTACTTC. This codes for CASSQLTGLIGLAEQYF. The rearrangement uses TRBV28 and TRBJ2-7; TRBD1 is a possible D gene (6 bases). The germline CDR1 and CDR2 sequences are MDHEN and SYDVKM. V gave up 5 bases and J gave up 7 bases, with 27 bases separating them. This CDR3 spans 17 amino acids.

This clonotype was seen ten or more times. V usage is TRBV7-8 and J usage is TRBJ1-5; possibly TRBD1 for D (5 bases). V was clipped by 3 bases and J by 0 bases, with 9 bases between them. The CDR3 has 15 amino acids. CDR1 is SGHVS and CDR2 is FQNEAQ in the germline V gene. This chain's CDR3 is CASSFRDNSNQPQHF. CDR3 bases: TGTGCCAGCAGCTTCAGGGATAATAGCAATCAGCCCCAGCATTTT.